This TCR beta chain was identified in a study of T cell responses to AZD1222 COVID-19 vaccine. Study-wide points: Dominant at 160-218 and 743-854, vaccine-associated CD4 TCRs also spanned spike. Spike-specific TCR breadth rose after two AZD1222 doses, and depth rose as well.

CDR3 length equals 15 residues. V lost 3 bases, J lost 3 bases, and 14 bases lay in between. Germline V gene sequence: CDR1 LNHDA, CDR2 SQIVND (reference sequence). In regard to this clone: The antigen is unknown.

Some clones are missing from TCRdb's copy, which holds only in-frame ones; the method was immunoSEQ multiplex PCR. The sample holds more than 150,000 clones, over 90% seen once. Both about-4-week and about-12-week second-dose recipients were combined. The receptor comes from an adult who received the AZD1222 COVID-19 vaccine. The J gene is TRBJ1-1, the V gene TRBV19; D perhaps matches TRBD1 (5 bases). Source: peripheral blood, taken 28 days after the second AZD1222 dose. The CDR3 loop is CASSISSGGDTEAFF. For the CDR3, the DNA is TGTGCCAGTAGTATTTCGAGCGGGGGAGACACTGAAGCTTTCTTT.